The T cell receptor (beta chain) under discussion was sequenced for a study of T-cell reconstitution after alpha-beta-depleted transplantation in children. The germline V gene encodes CDR1 DFQATT and CDR2 SNEGSKA (reference sequence). Deletions cut 3 bases from V and 3 bases from J, with 21 bases between. The CDR3 covers 17 residues. This clonotype was detected only a few times. Using unique molecular identifiers, the investigators prepared the TCRbeta library. Via MiXCR, TCRdb re-called the PCR reads, giving one row per CDR3 protein. The profile covers roughly 300,000 distinct CDR3 sequences, with 10% appearing a single time and around 2.4% taken by the ten largest.

Here the sequenced sample was PBMCs from the stem cell graft donor, taken from the stem cell graft. The chain combines TRBV20-1 with TRBJ2-1, with D maybe TRBD2 (6 bases). This TCR derives from a human donor who donated a stem cell graft to a child with acute lymphoblastic leukemia. CDR3 residues: CSASLQVGGLNYNEQFF. CDR3 DNA sequence: TGCAGTGCTAGTCTTCAGGTGGGGGGACTCAACTACAATGAGCAGTTCTTC.